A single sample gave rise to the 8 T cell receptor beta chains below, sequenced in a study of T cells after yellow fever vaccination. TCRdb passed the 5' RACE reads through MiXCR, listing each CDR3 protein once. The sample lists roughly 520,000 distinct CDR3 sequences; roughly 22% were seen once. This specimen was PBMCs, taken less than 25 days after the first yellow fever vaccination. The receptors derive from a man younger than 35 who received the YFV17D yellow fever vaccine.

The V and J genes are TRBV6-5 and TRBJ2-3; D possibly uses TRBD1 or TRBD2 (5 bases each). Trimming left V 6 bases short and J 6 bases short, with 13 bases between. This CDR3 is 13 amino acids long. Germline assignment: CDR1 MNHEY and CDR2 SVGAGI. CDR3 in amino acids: CASRDTRVDTQYF. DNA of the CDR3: TGTGCCAGCAGGGACACGAGGGTGGATACGCAGTATTTT.

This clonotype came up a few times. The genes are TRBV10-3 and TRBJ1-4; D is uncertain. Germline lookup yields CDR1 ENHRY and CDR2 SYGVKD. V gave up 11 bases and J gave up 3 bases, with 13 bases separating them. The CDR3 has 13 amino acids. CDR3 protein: CASSSLANEKLFF. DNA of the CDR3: TGTGCCTCTTCATCCCTGGCTAATGAAAAACTGTTTTTT.

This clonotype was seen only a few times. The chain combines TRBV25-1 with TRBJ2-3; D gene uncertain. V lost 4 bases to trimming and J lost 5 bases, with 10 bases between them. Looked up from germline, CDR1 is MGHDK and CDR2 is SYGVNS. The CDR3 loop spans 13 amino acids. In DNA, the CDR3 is TGTGCCAGCAGTGTGGAGTGGGGAGATACGCAGTATTTT. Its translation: CASSVEWGDTQYF.

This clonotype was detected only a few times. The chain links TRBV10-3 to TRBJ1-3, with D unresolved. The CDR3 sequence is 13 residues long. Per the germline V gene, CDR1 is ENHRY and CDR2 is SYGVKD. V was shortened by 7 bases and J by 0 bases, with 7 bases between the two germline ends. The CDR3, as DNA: TGTGCCATCATACCGAGCTCTGGAAACACCATATATTTT. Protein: CAIIPSSGNTIYF.

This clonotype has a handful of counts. This CDR3 reads CASSRDYKAGETQYF. CDR3 DNA sequence: TGTGCCAGCAGCAGGGACTATAAGGCGGGAGAGACCCAGTACTTC. The rearrangement joins TRBV5-4 to TRBJ2-5; 7 nucleotides agree with TRBD2. The CDR3 spans 15 residues. CDR1 is SGHNT and CDR2 is YYREEE in the germline V gene (reference sequence). V lost 4 bases to trimming and J lost 4 bases; unmatched junction nucleotides: 10. The full variable domain, its missing parts supplied by reference TRBV5-4 and TRBJ2-5, is ETGVTQSPTHLIKTRGQQVTLRCSSQSGHNTVSWYQQALGQGPQFIFQYYREEENGRGNFPPRFSGLQFPNYSSELNVNALELDDSALYLCASSRDYKAGETQYFGPGTRLLVL.

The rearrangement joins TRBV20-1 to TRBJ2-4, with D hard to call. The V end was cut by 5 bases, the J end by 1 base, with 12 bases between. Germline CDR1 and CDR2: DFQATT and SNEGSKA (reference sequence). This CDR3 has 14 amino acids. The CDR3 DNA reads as TGCAGTGCTCCTCCTGGTGGGGCCAAAAACATTCAGTACTTC. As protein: CSAPPGGAKNIQYF.

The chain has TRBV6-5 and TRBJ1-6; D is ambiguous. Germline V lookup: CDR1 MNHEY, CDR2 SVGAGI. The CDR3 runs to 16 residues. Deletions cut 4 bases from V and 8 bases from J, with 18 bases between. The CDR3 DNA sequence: TGTGCCAGCAGTTCTCAGTACTCTGTGACGGATTCACCCCTCCACTTT. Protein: CASSSQYSVTDSPLHF.

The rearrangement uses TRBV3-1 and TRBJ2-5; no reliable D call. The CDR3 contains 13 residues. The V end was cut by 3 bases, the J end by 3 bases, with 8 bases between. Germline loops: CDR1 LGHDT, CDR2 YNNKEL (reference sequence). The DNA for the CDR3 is TGTGCCAGCAGCCACGGCAGCGAAGAGACCCAGTACTTC. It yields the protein CASSHGSEETQYF.